These 31 T cell receptor beta chains originate from one sample sequenced in a study of blood T cell repertoires in COVID-19. Only in-frame clones appear in the TCRdb table, and some are missing; sequencing was by immunoSEQ multiplex PCR. Among about 61,000 clones, roughly 80% were seen once, and the ten largest hold roughly 5.5%. Sequenced: peripheral blood. These receptors all come from a man between 65 and 85 years old with acute or convalescent COVID-19.

V usage is TRBV7-4 and J usage is TRBJ2-1; 12 bases align to TRBD2. The CDR3 runs 15 residues. The trim removed 3 bases at V and 7 bases at J, leaving 4 bases unmatched. Per germline, CDR1 SGHVT and CDR2 SQSDAQ. The CDR3 DNA is TGTGCCAGCAGCTTTGGACTAGCGGGAAAGAATGAGCAGTTCTTC. It encodes CASSFGLAGKNEQFF.

The chain joins TRBV28 to TRBJ2-1, with 10 bases aligning to TRBD2. The V and J ends lost 9 bases and 6 bases, in that order; junction bases with no gene match: 5. Germline values: CDR1 MDHEN, CDR2 SYDVKM. The CDR3 has 13 residues. The CDR3 nucleotides are TGTGCCAGTGAGCGGGGGGGTCGCAATGAGCAGTTCTTC. It specifies CASERGGRNEQFF.

Only one count was recorded for this clone. This chain links TRBV5-1 with TRBJ2-7; maybe TRBD2 (6 bases). Trimming cost V 0 bases and J 3 bases, with 13 bases left between them. Looked up from germline, CDR1 is SGHRS and CDR2 is YFSETQ. This CDR3 comprises 15 residues. The CDR3 sequence: CASSLGSGDRYEQYF. CDR3 bases: TGCGCCAGCAGCTTGGGTTCGGGGGATCGCTACGAGCAGTACTTC. Variable domain in full (rest from reference TRBV5-1 and TRBJ2-7): KAGVTQTPRYLIKTRGQQVTLSCSPISGHRSVSWYQQTPGQGLQFLFEYFSETQRNKGNFPGRFSGRQFSNSRSEMNVSTLELGDSALYLCASSLGSGDRYEQYFGPGTRLTVT.

The V and J genes are TRBV28 and TRBJ1-5, with a possible D match to TRBD1 (6 bases). Germline CDR1 MDHEN, CDR2 SYDVKM. CDR3 size: 15 residues. V dropped 5 bases and J dropped 2 bases, with 13 bases sitting between them. The CDR3 DNA reads TGTGCCAGCAGTCCCGCGGCAGGGGGCAATCAGCCCCAGCATTTT. It is translated as CASSPAAGGNQPQHF.

V and J are TRBV6-2 or TRBV6-3 and TRBJ1-3, with 8 bases lining up with TRBD1. Trimming cost V 2 bases and J 2 bases; bases outside gene matches: 5. This CDR3 is built from 16 residues. Germline CDR1 reads MNHEY; CDR2 reads SVGEGT. The CDR3 nucleotides read TGTGCCAGCAGTTACCCAGGGGGCGCGGCTGGAAACACCATATATTTT. As protein: CASSYPGGAAGNTIYF.

V gene TRBV2 combines with J gene TRBJ2-2; tentative D call: TRBD2 (6 bases). With 3 bases removed from V and 4 bases from J, the gap between germline ends came to 15 bases. The length of the CDR3 is 16 residues. Germline V CDR1 and CDR2: SNHLY, FYNNEI. This CDR3 is CASSDGRGGGTGELFF. As DNA, the CDR3 is TGTGCCAGCAGTGACGGAAGGGGAGGTGGCACCGGGGAGCTGTTTTTT. The entire variable domain, with the rest obtained from reference TRBV2 and TRBJ2-2, is as follows: EPEVTQTPSHQVTQMGQEVILRCVPISNHLYFYWYRQILGQKVEFLVSFYNNEISEKSEIFDDQFSVERPDGSNFTLKIRSTKLEDSAMYFCASSDGRGGGTGELFFGEGSRLTVL.

The chain joins TRBV11-2 to TRBJ2-5; tentatively, D is TRBD1 (6 bases). CDR1 and CDR2 from the germline V gene are SGHAT and FQNNGV. The V end was cut by 5 bases, the J end by 5 bases, with 12 bases between. This CDR3 has 13 amino acids. The CDR3 reads CASSGGRRETQYF. In nucleotides, the CDR3 is TGTGCCAGCAGCGGGGGCCGGAGGGAGACCCAGTACTTC.

V and J are TRBV5-1 and TRBJ2-1, with D possibly TRBD1 on 6 matching bases. Germline-derived CDR1 and CDR2 are SGHRS and YFSETQ. This CDR3 region has 15 residues. V lost 4 bases to trimming and J lost 5 bases, with 16 bases between them. The CDR3 protein is CASSQGGTMNNEQFF. In DNA form, the CDR3 reads TGCGCCAGCAGCCAAGGGGGAACGATGAACAATGAGCAGTTCTTC.

The rearrangement joins TRBV19 to TRBJ2-1; 9 bases fit TRBD1. Germline CDR1 and CDR2: LNHDA and SQIVND (reference sequence). This CDR3 region has 14 residues. V dropped 8 bases and J dropped 1; count of bases not matched to a gene: 3. Here the CDR3 reads CASQQGASYNEQFF. CDR3 nucleotide sequence: TGTGCCAGTCAACAGGGGGCATCCTACAATGAGCAGTTCTTC.

The V and J genes are TRBV21-1 and TRBJ1-5. TRBV21-1 is assigned pseudogene status. This CDR3 is built from 13 residues. The CDR3 DNA is TGTGCCAGCAGCAAATCGTCGAGACAGCCCCAGCATTTT. Protein product: CASSKSSRQPQHF.

The V call is TRBV5-5, the J call TRBJ2-5; D is perhaps TRBD1 (6 bases). Trimming cost V 1 base and J 4 bases, with 11 bases left between them. CDR1 is SGHKS, CDR2 YYEKEE, per germline (reference sequence). The CDR3 length is 14 residues. The CDR3 DNA is TGTGCCAGCAGCTTGATGCAGGGGACAGAGACCCAGTACTTC. Translating it yields CASSLMQGTETQYF. Variable domain in full (rest from reference TRBV5-5 and TRBJ2-5): DAGVTQSPTHLIKTRGQQVTLRCSPISGHKSVSWYQQVLGQGPQFIFQYYEKEERGRGNFPDRFSARQFPNYSSELNVNALLLGDSALYLCASSLMQGTETQYFGPGTRLLVL.

V is TRBV5-4 and J is TRBJ1-2; TRBD1 matches 10 bases. The ends lost 5 bases at V and 7 bases at J; junction bases unmatched: 11. This CDR3 has 15 residues. CDR1 and CDR2 from the germline V gene are SGHNT and YYREEE (reference sequence). CDR3 loop: CASRYTGTGVLGYTF. The CDR3 DNA sequence: TGTGCCAGCAGGTATACCGGGACAGGGGTTCTTGGCTACACCTTC.

V gene TRBV4-1 combines with J gene TRBJ2-3; possibly TRBD2 for D (6 bases). There are 16 residues in the CDR3. Trimming pared 1 base from V and 0 bases from J, leaving 11 bases between. The germline V gene encodes CDR1 MGHRA and CDR2 YSYEKL. CDR3 bases: TGCGCCAGCAGCCAAGTGGTGGGGGGAAGCACAGATACGCAGTATTTT. Its protein product is CASSQVVGGSTDTQYF.

This chain uses TRBV6-6 with TRBJ1-1; D possibly corresponds to TRBD1 (5 bases). Germline lookup yields CDR1 MNHNY and CDR2 SVGAGI (reference sequence). The V end lost 2 bases, the J end lost 5 bases, and 9 bases lay between the germline ends. This CDR3 has 13 residues. CDR3 loop: CASSYQGRTEAFF. CDR3 coding DNA: TGTGCCAGCAGTTACCAGGGTCGGACTGAAGCTTTCTTT.

This clone was recorded only once. This sequence joins TRBV2 and TRBJ1-1, with 10 bases matching TRBD1. Trimming cost V 6 bases and J 4 bases; bases outside gene matches: 5. CDR1 is SNHLY and CDR2 is FYNNEI in the germline V gene. The CDR3 covers 14 residues. CDR3 region: CASRGQGGGTEAFF. The CDR3 region has the DNA TGTGCCAGCAGAGGACAGGGGGGCGGCACTGAAGCTTTCTTT.

This clone was detected once. V usage is TRBV3-1 (or the pseudogene TRBV3-2) and J usage is TRBJ2-2, with 9 bases matching TRBD2. The CDR3 runs 16 residues. Trimming at V came to 4 bases and at J to 2 bases, leaving 5 bases not matched to a gene. Germline V CDR1 and CDR2: LGHDT, YNNKEL (reference sequence). Written as DNA, the CDR3 is TGTGCCAGCAGCCCGCAGACTAGCGGTAACACCGGGGAGCTGTTTTTT. It translates to CASSPQTSGNTGELFF.

This chain links TRBV19 with TRBJ1-6; D is uncertain. This CDR3 contains 15 residues. Germline-derived CDR1 and CDR2 are LNHDA and SQIVND (reference sequence). The germline V and J ends were trimmed by 3 bases and 3 bases, with 9 bases remaining between them. The CDR3 nucleotides read TGTGCCAGTAGTATCTCCCCAGGCTATAATTCACCCCTCCACTTT. Translating gives CASSISPGYNSPLHF.

The chain combines TRBV10-3 with TRBJ2-3, with TRBD1 matching 10 bases. There are 14 residues in the CDR3. V lost 6 bases, J lost 6 bases, and 6 bases stayed unmatched. The V gene's germline CDR1 is ENHRY and CDR2 SYGVKD. CDR3 loop: CAIRPGQGTDTQYF. The CDR3, as DNA: TGTGCCATCAGGCCGGGACAGGGGACCGATACGCAGTATTTT.

The gene calls are TRBV9 and TRBJ2-1; D call uncertain. From germline, CDR1 is SGDLS and CDR2 YYNGEE. The germline V and J ends were trimmed by 4 bases and 1 base, with 12 bases remaining between them. There are 15 residues in the CDR3. Here the CDR3 DNA reads TGTGCCAGCAGCCTCCGGGTGAATTCCTACAATGAGCAGTTCTTC. Its protein product is CASSLRVNSYNEQFF.

The V call is TRBV2, the J call TRBJ2-2; D is undetermined. The V gene's germline CDR1 is SNHLY and CDR2 FYNNEI. V shed 5 bases and J shed 4 bases, with 11 bases lying between them. CDR3 length: 14 residues. The CDR3 region has the DNA TGTGCCAGCAGTCCGTTATTCGGCACCGGGGAGCTGTTTTTT. This translates into CASSPLFGTGELFF.

The chain recombines TRBV5-1 with TRBJ2-1; D is unclear. Trimming took off 0 bases at V and 1 base at J, with 5 bases between the two ends. The CDR3 runs 14 residues. Germline assignment: CDR1 SGHRS and CDR2 YFSETQ. CDR3 residues: CASSLVRSYNEQFF. The CDR3, as DNA: TGCGCCAGCAGCTTGGTCAGGTCCTACAATGAGCAGTTCTTC.

The chain combines TRBV3-1 (or the pseudogene TRBV3-2) with TRBJ2-1; tentative D call: TRBD1 (5 bases). The CDR3 runs to 16 residues. Germline V gives CDR1 LGHDT, CDR2 YNNKEL (reference sequence). Trimming removed 4 bases at V and 0 bases at J, with 13 bases between. The CDR3 DNA sequence: TGTGCCAGCAGCCCTTTACAGGTCAGCTCCTACAATGAGCAGTTCTTC. It codes for CASSPLQVSSYNEQFF.

This chain links TRBV1 with TRBJ2-1; the table calls TRBD2, which could not be checked here. TRBV1 is termed a pseudogene. This CDR3 is built from 15 residues. Written as DNA, the CDR3 is TGCACCAGCAGCCAAGATAGCGGAGAAAGAAATGAGCAGTTCTTC. Protein: CTSSQDSGERNEQFF.

V and J are TRBV5-1 and TRBJ2-1; no clear D. This CDR3 has 12 amino acids. V dropped 4 bases and J dropped 5 bases, with 7 bases sitting between them. The V gene's germline CDR1 is SGHRS and CDR2 YFSETQ. CDR3 nucleotide sequence: TGCGCCAGCAGCGAGGCCCACAATGAGCAGTTCTTC. It is translated as CASSEAHNEQFF. The entire variable domain, with the rest obtained from reference TRBV5-1 and TRBJ2-1, is as follows: KAGVTQTPRYLIKTRGQQVTLSCSPISGHRSVSWYQQTPGQGLQFLFEYFSETQRNKGNFPGRFSGRQFSNSRSEMNVSTLELGDSALYLCASSEAHNEQFFGPGTRLTVL.

This chain joins TRBV28 and TRBJ2-5; 7 bases line up with TRBD1. The germline gives CDR1 MDHEN, CDR2 SYDVKM. V lost 4 bases to trimming and J lost 2 bases; unmatched junction nucleotides: 4. This CDR3 region has 14 residues. This CDR3 is CASSSGQAQETQYF. The DNA for the CDR3 is TGTGCCAGCAGTTCCGGACAGGCTCAAGAGACCCAGTACTTC.

The CDR3 loop reads CASRLGQDPTYNEQFF. For the CDR3, the DNA is TGTGCCAGCAGACTTGGACAGGATCCTACCTACAATGAGCAGTTCTTC. V and J are TRBV5-4 and TRBJ2-1; 7 positions agree with TRBD1. Trimming removed 5 bases from V and 2 bases from J; junction bases left unmatched: 10. Germline CDR1 and CDR2: SGHNT and YYREEE (reference sequence). This CDR3 region has 16 residues.

This clone was seen just once. This sequence joins TRBV4-1 and TRBJ1-2; D not resolved. V lost 4 bases and J 2 bases, leaving 11 bases between the germline ends. Germline V CDR1 and CDR2: MGHRA, YSYEKL. The CDR3 is 14 amino acids. The CDR3 DNA is TGCGCCAGCAGCCTAGGACTGAGAAACTATGGCTACACCTTC. Translating gives CASSLGLRNYGYTF.

The CDR3 sequence: CASRGGAYTEAFF. The CDR3 region has the DNA TGTGCCAGCCGGGGGGGGGCTTACACTGAAGCTTTCTTT. J is TRBJ1-1 and V is TRBV12-3 or TRBV12-4; D might be TRBD1 (6 bases). The CDR3 is 13 residues long. V shed 8 bases and J shed 3 bases, with 13 bases lying between them.

The V and J genes are TRBV5-4 and TRBJ2-5; possibly TRBD1 for D (5 bases). CDR1 SGHNT and CDR2 YYREEE come from the germline V gene (reference sequence). V was shortened by 3 bases and J by 1 base, with 10 bases between the two germline ends. The CDR3 sequence is 14 residues long. CDR3 protein: CASSSGSRQETQYF. DNA for the CDR3: TGTGCCAGCAGCTCAGGGTCCCGCCAAGAGACCCAGTACTTC.

This clone was recorded only once. The chain carries TRBV4-1 and TRBJ2-1; D possibly corresponds to TRBD1 (6 bases). Trimming left V 3 bases short and J 9 bases short, with 24 bases between. CDR3 length: 17 amino acids. In germline, CDR1 is MGHRA, CDR2 YSYEKL. In DNA form, the CDR3 reads TGCGCCAGCAGCCACATACTGATAGGGACAAGGGGCGGTGAGCAGTTCTTC. It yields the protein CASSHILIGTRGGEQFF.

The rearrangement links TRBV5-5 to TRBJ1-2, with D unclear. The length of the CDR3 is 13 residues. Trimming left V 7 bases short and J 1 base short, with 11 bases between. CDR1 is SGHKS and CDR2 is YYEKEE in the germline V gene (reference sequence). The CDR3: CASATALNYGYTF. CDR3 nucleotide sequence: TGTGCCAGCGCTACAGCCCTTAACTATGGCTACACCTTC.